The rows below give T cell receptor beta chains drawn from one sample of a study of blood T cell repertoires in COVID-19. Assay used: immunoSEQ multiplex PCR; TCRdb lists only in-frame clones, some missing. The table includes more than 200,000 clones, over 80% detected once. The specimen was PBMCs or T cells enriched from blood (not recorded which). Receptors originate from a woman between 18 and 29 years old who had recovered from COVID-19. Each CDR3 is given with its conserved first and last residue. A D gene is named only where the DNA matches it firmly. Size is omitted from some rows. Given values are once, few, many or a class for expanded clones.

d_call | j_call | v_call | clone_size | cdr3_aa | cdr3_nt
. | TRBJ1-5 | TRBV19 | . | CASSRETSNQPQHF | TGTGCCAGTAGTCGGGAGACTAGCAATCAGCCCCAGCATTTT
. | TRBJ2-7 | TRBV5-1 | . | CASSLGTMGDEQYF | TGCGCCAGCAGCTTGGGGACTATGGGGGACGAGCAGTACTTC
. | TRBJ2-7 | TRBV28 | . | CASISPGSLGEQYF | TGTGCCAGCATCTCCCCGGGATCTTTAGGCGAGCAGTACTTC
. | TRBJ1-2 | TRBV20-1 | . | CSASLPGNYGYTF | TGCAGTGCTAGTCTCCCAGGGAACTATGGCTACACCTTC
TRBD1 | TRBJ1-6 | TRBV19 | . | CATEDRGNSPLHF | TGTGCCACAGAAGACAGGGGTAATTCACCCCTCCACTTT
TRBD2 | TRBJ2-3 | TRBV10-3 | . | CAIIGLAGGPASTDTQYF | TGTGCCATCATCGGACTAGCGGGAGGCCCCGCTAGCACAGATACGCAGTATTTT
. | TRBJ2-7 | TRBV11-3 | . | CASSLRGNYEQYF | TGTGCCAGCAGTCTAAGGGGTAACTACGAGCAGTACTTC
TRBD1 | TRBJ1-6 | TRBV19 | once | CASSTTDRGSYNSPLHF | TGTGCCAGTAGTACTACGGACAGGGGGTCCTATAATTCACCCCTCCACTTT
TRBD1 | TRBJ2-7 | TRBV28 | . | CASRSGTGWGEQYF | TGTGCCAGCAGATCCGGGACAGGGTGGGGCGAGCAGTACTTC
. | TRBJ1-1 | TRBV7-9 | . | CASSTGSEAFF | TGTGCCAGCAGCACAGGCAGTGAAGCTTTCTTT
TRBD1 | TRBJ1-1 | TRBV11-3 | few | CASSFRGQKAFF | TGTGCCAGCAGCTTCAGGGGGCAAAAAGCTTTCTTT
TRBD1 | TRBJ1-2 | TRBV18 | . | CASSPLVGQSNYGYTF | TGTGCCAGCTCACCCCTTGTGGGACAGAGCAACTATGGCTACACCTTC
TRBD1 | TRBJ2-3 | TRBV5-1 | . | CASTQTTGAPTDTQYF | TGCGCCAGCACCCAAACCACAGGGGCGCCCACAGATACGCAGTATTTT
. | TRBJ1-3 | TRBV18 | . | CASSPRQDRWSGNTIYF | TGTGCCAGCTCACCTAGACAGGACCGGTGGTCTGGAAACACCATATATTTT
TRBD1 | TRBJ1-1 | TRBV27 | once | CASSLDRGSPEAFF | TGTGCCAGCAGTTTGGACAGGGGGTCCCCTGAAGCTTTCTTT
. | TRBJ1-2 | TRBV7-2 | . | CASSSSGDTANYGYTF | TGTGCCAGCAGCTCGTCCGGGGACACAGCTAACTATGGCTACACCTTC
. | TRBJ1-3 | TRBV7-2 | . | CASSFNVIGAGSGNTIYF | TGTGCCAGCAGCTTCAATGTTATTGGCGCAGGGTCTGGAAACACCATATATTTT
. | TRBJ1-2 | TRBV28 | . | CASSWRGYGYTF | TGTGCCAGCAGTTGGAGGGGCTATGGCTACACCTTC
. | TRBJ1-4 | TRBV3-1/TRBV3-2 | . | CASSYGHRDEKLFF | TGTGCCAGCAGCTACGGACACAGGGATGAAAAACTGTTTTTT
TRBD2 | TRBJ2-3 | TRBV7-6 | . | CASSPGLAGVTDTQYF | TGTGCCAGCAGCCCGGGACTAGCGGGAGTCACAGATACGCAGTATTTT
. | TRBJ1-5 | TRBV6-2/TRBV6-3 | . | CASSWGGEGPGEQPQHF | TGTGCCAGCAGTTGGGGAGGGGAGGGTCCGGGAGAACAGCCCCAGCATTTT
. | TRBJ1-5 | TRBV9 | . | CASSASGGNQPQHF | TGTGCCAGCAGCGCTAGCGGTGGCAATCAGCCCCAGCATTTT
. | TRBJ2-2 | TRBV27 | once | CASSFRGEDTGELFF | TGTGCCAGCAGTTTCAGGGGGGAGGACACCGGGGAGCTGTTTTTT
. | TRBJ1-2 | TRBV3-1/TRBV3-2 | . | CASSPRSGYGYTF | TGTGCCAGCAGCCCTCGTTCGGGCTATGGCTACACCTTC
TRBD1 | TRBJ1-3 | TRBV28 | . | CASSAPGGRQDTIYF | TGTGCCAGCAGTGCCCCAGGGGGAAGGCAGGACACCATATATTTT
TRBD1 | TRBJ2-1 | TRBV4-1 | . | CASSQPPRDRNNEQFF | TGCGCCAGCAGCCAACCCCCAAGGGACAGGAACAATGAGCAGTTCTTC
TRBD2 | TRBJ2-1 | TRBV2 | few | CASSVLANEQFF | TGTGCCAGCAGTGTACTAGCGAATGAGCAGTTCTTC
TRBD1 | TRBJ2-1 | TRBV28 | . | CASSPGQGVYEQFF | TGTGCCAGCAGCCCGGGACAGGGTGTCTATGAGCAGTTCTTC
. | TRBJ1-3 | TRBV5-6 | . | CASSLEQLSGNTIYF | TGTGCCAGCAGCTTGGAACAGCTCTCTGGAAACACCATATATTTT
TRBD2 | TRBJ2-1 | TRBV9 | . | CASSVVSSSGEQFF | TGTGCCAGCAGCGTAGTTAGTTCTAGCGGCGAGCAGTTCTTC
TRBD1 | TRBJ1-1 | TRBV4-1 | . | CASSPQGAVNTEAFF | TGCGCCAGCAGCCCACAGGGGGCTGTGAACACTGAAGCTTTCTTT
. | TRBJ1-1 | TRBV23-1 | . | CASSQPLAGLNTEAFF | TGCGCCAGCAGTCAACCGTTAGCAGGGCTGAACACTGAAGCTTTCTTT
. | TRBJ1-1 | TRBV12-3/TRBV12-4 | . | CASSLGEITEAFF | TGTGCCAGCAGTTTAGGTGAGATCACTGAAGCTTTCTTT
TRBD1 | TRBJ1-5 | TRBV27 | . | CASSLGKGAGQPQHF | TGTGCCAGCAGTTTAGGCAAGGGGGCAGGGCAGCCCCAGCATTTT
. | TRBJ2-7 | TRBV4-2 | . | CASSQELHAAEQYF | TGTGCCAGCAGCCAAGAGTTACACGCTGCCGAGCAGTACTTC
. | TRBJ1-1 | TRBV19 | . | CASSSRGGTTTEAFF | TGTGCCAGTAGTAGCCGAGGAGGGACGACCACTGAAGCTTTCTTT
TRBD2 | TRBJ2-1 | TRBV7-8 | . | CASSSTSSYNEQFF | TGTGCCAGCAGCTCGACTAGCAGCTACAATGAGCAGTTCTTC
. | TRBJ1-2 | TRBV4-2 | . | CASSQVGGYTF | TGTGCCAGCAGCCAAGTTGGCGGCTACACCTTC
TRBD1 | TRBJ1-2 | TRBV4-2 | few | CASRAWDDRGGYGYTF | TGTGCCAGCAGGGCGTGGGATGACAGGGGCGGTTATGGCTACACCTTC
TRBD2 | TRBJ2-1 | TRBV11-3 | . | CASSPSGGDYNEQFF | TGTGCCAGCAGCCCAAGCGGGGGGGATTACAATGAGCAGTTCTTC
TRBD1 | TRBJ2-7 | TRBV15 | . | CATSRGDRSSYEQYF | TGTGCCACCAGCAGAGGGGACAGGAGCTCCTACGAGCAGTACTTC
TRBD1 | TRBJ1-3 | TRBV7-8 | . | CASSESGGSGNTIYF | TGTGCCAGCAGCGAGTCAGGGGGCTCTGGAAACACCATATATTTT